Listed below are T cell receptor beta chains from one sample, sequenced in a study of T-cell reconstitution after alpha-beta-depleted transplantation in children. TCRdb reanalysed the PCR reads using MiXCR and keeps one entry per CDR3 protein. The sample holds fewer than 550,000 distinct CDR3 sequences, roughly a tenth seen once. The specimen comprised PBMCs, sampled before TCRalphabeta/CD19-depleted stem cell transplant. These receptors were obtained from a child younger than 10 with inherited bone marrow failure, due to receive a stem cell transplant. CDR3s include the opening cysteine and the closing phenylalanine or tryptophan. The order of the fields is clone size, D gene, V gene, J gene, CDR3 DNA, CDR3 protein. A D gene is named only where the DNA matches it firmly. Size values are once, few and many counts, or a class for expanded clones, and some rows have none.

abundance: .; d_gene: TRBD2; v_gene: TRBV7-9; j_gene: TRBJ2-1; CDR3nt: TGTGCCATCAGCCCCGGGCCTAGCGGTAAGCAGTTCTTC; CDR3aa: CAISPGPSGKQFF
abundance: few; d_gene: .; v_gene: TRBV7-9; j_gene: TRBJ2-1; CDR3nt: TGTGCCAGCAGCTTACCGGGACTCGGCAATGAGCAGTTCTTC; CDR3aa: CASSLPGLGNEQFF
abundance: once; d_gene: .; v_gene: TRBV3-1; j_gene: TRBJ1-3; CDR3nt: TGTGCCAGCAGCCAATGGTACAGCTCTGGAAACACCATATATTTT; CDR3aa: CASSQWYSSGNTIYF
abundance: many; d_gene: .; v_gene: TRBV27; j_gene: TRBJ1-2; CDR3nt: TGTGCCAGCAGTTTCCAGGACAGATCCTATGGCTACACCTTC; CDR3aa: CASSFQDRSYGYTF
abundance: .; d_gene: .; v_gene: TRBV7-9; j_gene: TRBJ1-2; CDR3nt: TGTGCCAGCAGCTTAGCGGTGGGGGCAGTCTATGGCTACACCTTC; CDR3aa: CASSLAVGAVYGYTF
abundance: many; d_gene: .; v_gene: TRBV9; j_gene: TRBJ2-6; CDR3nt: TGTGCCAGCAGCGTAGATGTCTCTGGGGCCAACGTCCTGACTTTC; CDR3aa: CASSVDVSGANVLTF
abundance: few; d_gene: .; v_gene: TRBV7-9; j_gene: TRBJ2-6; CDR3nt: TGTGCCAGCAGCTCCCCGACAGCACCGTTTTCCTCTGGGGCCAACGTCCTGACTTTC; CDR3aa: CASSSPTAPFSSGANVLTF
abundance: many; d_gene: .; v_gene: TRBV7-9; j_gene: TRBJ2-7; CDR3nt: TGTGCCAGCAGCTTAGGTGACCTAGCGTTCCTCTCCTACGAGCAGTACTTC; CDR3aa: CASSLGDLAFLSYEQYF
abundance: many; d_gene: .; v_gene: TRBV7-8; j_gene: TRBJ2-5; CDR3nt: TGTGCCAGCAGCCCCCCGGGACACCTCCAAGAGACCCAGTACTTC; CDR3aa: CASSPPGHLQETQYF
abundance: few; d_gene: .; v_gene: TRBV19; j_gene: TRBJ1-1; CDR3nt: TGTGCCAGTAGTTGGGTCGGGAACCCGAACACTGAAGCTTTCTTT; CDR3aa: CASSWVGNPNTEAFF
abundance: many; d_gene: TRBD1; v_gene: TRBV5-1; j_gene: TRBJ2-1; CDR3nt: TGCGCCAGCAGCCCCCCCTCGGGGACAGGGGACAATGAGCAGTTCTTC; CDR3aa: CASSPPSGTGDNEQFF
abundance: few; d_gene: .; v_gene: TRBV29-1; j_gene: TRBJ2-1; CDR3nt: TGCAGCGTCATGTGGACGGACTACAATGAGCAGTTCTTC; CDR3aa: CSVMWTDYNEQFF
abundance: many; d_gene: TRBD1; v_gene: TRBV28; j_gene: TRBJ1-4; CDR3nt: TGTGCCAGCTCCCAGGCAGCGACAGGGGATGAAAAACTGTTTTTT; CDR3aa: CASSQAATGDEKLFF
abundance: many; d_gene: .; v_gene: TRBV28; j_gene: TRBJ2-3; CDR3nt: TGTGCCAGCAGTCTCACACAGTTGACCGGGGACTCAGATACGCAGTATTTT; CDR3aa: CASSLTQLTGDSDTQYF
abundance: many; d_gene: TRBD1; v_gene: TRBV6-5; j_gene: TRBJ1-6; CDR3nt: TGTGCCAGCAGTTATCACCGGGACAGGGGGCTAGATTCACCCCTCCACTTT; CDR3aa: CASSYHRDRGLDSPLHF
abundance: many; d_gene: .; v_gene: TRBV12-3/TRBV12-4; j_gene: TRBJ2-7; CDR3nt: TGTGCCAGCAGTTTTCACCGAGCCTACGAGCAGTACTTC; CDR3aa: CASSFHRAYEQYF
abundance: few; d_gene: .; v_gene: TRBV13; j_gene: TRBJ2-1; CDR3nt: TGTGCCAGCGGGGTATTCGATGAGCAGTTCTTC; CDR3aa: CASGVFDEQFF
abundance: .; d_gene: .; v_gene: TRBV7-2; j_gene: TRBJ1-6; CDR3nt: TGTGCCAGCAGCCCCCACAAGGTTTCACCCCTCCACTTT; CDR3aa: CASSPHKVSPLHF
abundance: many; d_gene: .; v_gene: TRBV28; j_gene: TRBJ1-2; CDR3nt: TGTGCCAGCAGCGCTGTTTTTCAGGGGATTGGAGGCTACACCTTC; CDR3aa: CASSAVFQGIGGYTF
abundance: .; d_gene: TRBD2; v_gene: TRBV20-1; j_gene: TRBJ2-7; CDR3nt: TGCAGTGCTAGCCGGACTAGCGGGAGCGCCTACGAGCAGTACTTC; CDR3aa: CSASRTSGSAYEQYF
abundance: few; d_gene: .; v_gene: TRBV15; j_gene: TRBJ2-7; CDR3nt: TGTGCCACCAGCAGAGAGCTGAGCGAGCAGTACTTC; CDR3aa: CATSRELSEQYF
abundance: many; d_gene: TRBD2; v_gene: TRBV7-2; j_gene: TRBJ2-7; CDR3nt: TGTGCCAGCAGCTTAGCGACTAGCGGGAGTCTGCCTTACGAGCAGTACTTC; CDR3aa: CASSLATSGSLPYEQYF
abundance: many; d_gene: .; v_gene: TRBV27; j_gene: TRBJ2-3; CDR3nt: TGTGCCAGCAGTTCAATGATACCTCCGACTCGTAGTTCCACAGATACGCAGTATTTT; CDR3aa: CASSSMIPPTRSSTDTQYF
abundance: many; d_gene: TRBD1; v_gene: TRBV6-5; j_gene: TRBJ2-7; CDR3nt: TGTGCCAGCAAAAGGACAGGGGAATCCTACGAGCAGTACTTC; CDR3aa: CASKRTGESYEQYF
abundance: many; d_gene: .; v_gene: TRBV27; j_gene: TRBJ1-1; CDR3nt: TGTGCCAGCAGTTTAATGGGGCTGAACACTGAAGCTTTCTTT; CDR3aa: CASSLMGLNTEAFF
abundance: many; d_gene: .; v_gene: TRBV28; j_gene: TRBJ2-7; CDR3nt: TGTGCCAGCGGGAGGCCCACCGACGAGCAGTACTTC; CDR3aa: CASGRPTDEQYF
abundance: many; d_gene: .; v_gene: TRBV13; j_gene: TRBJ2-1; CDR3nt: TGTGCCAGCAGCTTAGGCCTAAGCAGGCACAATGAGCAGTTCTTC; CDR3aa: CASSLGLSRHNEQFF
abundance: many; d_gene: TRBD1; v_gene: TRBV27; j_gene: TRBJ2-7; CDR3nt: TGTGCCAGCAGTCCCGGGACAGAACCCTACGAGCAGTACTTC; CDR3aa: CASSPGTEPYEQYF
abundance: many; d_gene: TRBD2; v_gene: TRBV29-1; j_gene: TRBJ2-2; CDR3nt: TGCAGCGTCTCTAGCGGGACGAACACCGGGGAGCTGTTTTTT; CDR3aa: CSVSSGTNTGELFF
abundance: many; d_gene: .; v_gene: TRBV11-2; j_gene: TRBJ2-7; CDR3nt: TGTGCCAGCAGCTTAGTTCCTGGGATATACGAGCAGTACTTC; CDR3aa: CASSLVPGIYEQYF
abundance: .; d_gene: .; v_gene: TRBV7-9; j_gene: TRBJ2-7; CDR3nt: TGTGCCAGCAGCCCTCTCTTAAGTCCCTACGAGCAGTACTTC; CDR3aa: CASSPLLSPYEQYF
abundance: .; d_gene: TRBD2; v_gene: TRBV7-2; j_gene: TRBJ2-5; CDR3nt: TGTGCCAGCAGCTTAGCTGCGGCGGGGGGGTACCAAGAGACCCAGTACTTC; CDR3aa: CASSLAAAGGYQETQYF
abundance: few; d_gene: TRBD2; v_gene: TRBV12-3/TRBV12-4; j_gene: TRBJ2-1; CDR3nt: TGTGCCAGCATCCTTAGCGGGAGCGGCAATGAGCAGTTCTTC; CDR3aa: CASILSGSGNEQFF
abundance: many; d_gene: TRBD2; v_gene: TRBV11-2; j_gene: TRBJ2-7; CDR3nt: TGTGCCAGCAGACCAACTAGCGGGAGGCGTGAGCAGTACTTC; CDR3aa: CASRPTSGRREQYF
abundance: .; d_gene: .; v_gene: TRBV7-2; j_gene: TRBJ2-7; CDR3nt: TGTGCCAGCAGCCCCCATAGCTCCTACGAGCAGTACTTC; CDR3aa: CASSPHSSYEQYF
abundance: many; d_gene: .; v_gene: TRBV27; j_gene: TRBJ2-1; CDR3nt: TGTGCCAGCAGTTTAAGTAGGACGAATGAGCAGTTCTTC; CDR3aa: CASSLSRTNEQFF
abundance: many; d_gene: .; v_gene: TRBV18; j_gene: TRBJ2-5; CDR3nt: TGTGCCAGCTCACCACGGTTTTTGGAGACCCAGTACTTC; CDR3aa: CASSPRFLETQYF
abundance: many; d_gene: .; v_gene: TRBV6-2/TRBV6-3; j_gene: TRBJ1-1; CDR3nt: TGTGCCAGCAGCAGAACCCGGGGGGACACTGAAGCTTTCTTT; CDR3aa: CASSRTRGDTEAFF
abundance: many; d_gene: .; v_gene: TRBV29-1; j_gene: TRBJ2-3; CDR3nt: TGCAGCGGGGTCCCAGGGGCAGATACGCAGTATTTT; CDR3aa: CSGVPGADTQYF
abundance: many; d_gene: .; v_gene: TRBV12-3/TRBV12-4; j_gene: TRBJ2-7; CDR3nt: TGTGCCAGCAGTTTCGGGCTTCCCTACGAGCAGTACTTC; CDR3aa: CASSFGLPYEQYF
abundance: many; d_gene: .; v_gene: TRBV18; j_gene: TRBJ2-1; CDR3nt: TGTGCCAGCTCCCGAACAGTCGATGAGCAGTTCTTC; CDR3aa: CASSRTVDEQFF
abundance: few; d_gene: .; v_gene: TRBV19; j_gene: TRBJ1-5; CDR3nt: TGTGCCAGTTGGGCGACAGGAAGCAGCAATCAGCCCCAGCATTTT; CDR3aa: CASWATGSSNQPQHF
abundance: many; d_gene: .; v_gene: TRBV10-3; j_gene: TRBJ2-7; CDR3nt: TGTGCCATCAGTGAGTCCTTCTCCTACGAGCAGTACTTC; CDR3aa: CAISESFSYEQYF
abundance: many; d_gene: .; v_gene: TRBV4-1; j_gene: TRBJ2-7; CDR3nt: TGCGCCAGCACCTTTGACTCCGGGACTGCCTACGAGCAGTACTTC; CDR3aa: CASTFDSGTAYEQYF
abundance: many; d_gene: TRBD1; v_gene: TRBV12-3/TRBV12-4; j_gene: TRBJ2-2; CDR3nt: TGTGCCAGCACTGAGGGGGCATTACTTAACACCGGGGAGCTGTTTTTT; CDR3aa: CASTEGALLNTGELFF
abundance: many; d_gene: .; v_gene: TRBV12-3/TRBV12-4; j_gene: TRBJ2-7; CDR3nt: TGTGCCAGCAGTCCTGACCGACCCTCCTACGAGCAGTACTTC; CDR3aa: CASSPDRPSYEQYF
abundance: many; d_gene: TRBD2; v_gene: TRBV12-3/TRBV12-4; j_gene: TRBJ2-1; CDR3nt: TGTGCCACCGGGACTAGCGGGGGGGTTGGACACAATGAGCAGTTCTTC; CDR3aa: CATGTSGGVGHNEQFF
abundance: many; d_gene: TRBD1; v_gene: TRBV4-1; j_gene: TRBJ1-1; CDR3nt: TGCGCCAGCAGCCAAACACTGACAGGGACCGCTTTCTTT; CDR3aa: CASSQTLTGTAFF
abundance: many; d_gene: .; v_gene: TRBV2; j_gene: TRBJ2-1; CDR3nt: TGTGCCAGCAGAGAACCTTCTAATGAGCAGTTCTTC; CDR3aa: CASREPSNEQFF
abundance: few; d_gene: .; v_gene: TRBV23-1; j_gene: TRBJ2-7; CDR3nt: TGCGCCAGCAAAGGGACCAAGGAAACCCACGACGAGCAGTACTTC; CDR3aa: CASKGTKETHDEQYF
abundance: many; d_gene: TRBD1; v_gene: TRBV7-9; j_gene: TRBJ2-5; CDR3nt: TGTGCCAGCAGCTTAGGGGACAGACCTTCCCAAGAGACCCAGTACTTC; CDR3aa: CASSLGDRPSQETQYF